The 24 T cell receptor beta chains in this list originate from one sample, sequenced in a study of T cells after yellow fever vaccination. Using its own MiXCR run on the 5' RACE reads, TCRdb lists one record per CDR3 protein. The sample contains 320,000 or so distinct CDR3 sequences, less than 9.5% of which appear only once. This material consisted of PBMCs, taken 45 days after the first yellow fever vaccination. All receptors derive from a man aged 18-30 years who received the YFV17D yellow fever vaccine.

This clonotype was detected only a few times. V gene TRBV10-3 combines with J gene TRBJ2-1, with 8 nucleotides matching TRBD1. The CDR3 loop spans 12 amino acids. The ends lost 6 bases at V and 8 bases at J; junction bases unmatched: 3. CDR1 and CDR2 (germline): ENHRY, SYGVKD. As DNA, the CDR3 is TGTGCCATCAGCAGGACAGGGCATGAGCAGTTCTTC. Residues: CAISRTGHEQFF.

Only a few counts were recorded for this clonotype. The chain couples TRBV6-5 to TRBJ2-6; D remains unclear. The ends were cut back, 4 bases at V and 5 bases at J, with 9 bases in the middle. CDR3 length equals 14 residues. Germline CDR1 MNHEY, CDR2 SVGAGI. The CDR3 coding sequence is TGTGCCAGCAGTTTGGGGAATAGGGCCAACGTCCTGACTTTC. It encodes CASSLGNRANVLTF.

This clonotype was detected only a few times. The CDR3 DNA sequence: TGCGCCAGCAGCCAAGCGGATACGGGGAACACCGGGGAGCTGTTTTTT. Amino acid sequence: CASSQADTGNTGELFF. The chain links TRBV4-1 to TRBJ2-2; D is ambiguous. This CDR3 contains 16 residues. CDR1 is MGHRA and CDR2 is YSYEKL in the germline V gene. The V and J ends lost 1 base and 1 base respectively, with 10 bases between them.

This clonotype was detected many times. This chain connects TRBV2 to TRBJ2-7, with a tentative D call TRBD1 (7 bases). The V end was cut by 7 bases, the J end by 4 bases, with 17 bases between. Looked up from germline, CDR1 is SNHLY and CDR2 is FYNNEI. This CDR3 has 14 residues. CDR3 nucleotide sequence: TGTGCCAGCACTCAGGGGGGACACCTATACGAGCAGTACTTC. It specifies CASTQGGHLYEQYF.

This clonotype came up a few times. The rearrangement links TRBV29-1 to TRBJ2-7; no definite D call. The CDR3 sequence is 15 residues long. V shed 5 bases and J shed 5 bases, with 22 bases lying between them. Germline CDR1 reads SQVTM; CDR2 reads ANQGSEA. CDR3 in DNA: TGCAGCGTTTCCCGACCGGAGAAAACCCTTGACGAGCAGTACTTC. Amino acid sequence: CSVSRPEKTLDEQYF.

This clonotype was counted between two and nine times. The V call is TRBV29-1, the J call TRBJ2-3; 9 nucleotides line up with TRBD2. Germline assignment: CDR1 SQVTM and CDR2 ANQGSEA. Germline trimming cut 4 bases from V and 3 bases from J; bases unmatched to any gene: 8. This CDR3 spans 15 amino acids. The CDR3 bases are TGCAGCGTTGTGAGGCGGGGGGGCCCTACAGATACGCAGTATTTT. Amino acid sequence: CSVVRRGGPTDTQYF.

The CDR3 region is CASSYSWGQGASEAFF. CDR3 coding DNA: TGTGCCAGCAGTTACTCTTGGGGACAGGGGGCTTCTGAAGCTTTCTTT. The chain joins TRBV6-5 to TRBJ1-1, with TRBD1 identical over 12 bases. CDR3 length: 16 residues. V trimming: 0 bases; J trimming: 6 bases; junction bases outside the gene matches: 5. Germline assignment: CDR1 MNHEY and CDR2 SVGAGI.

The sample holds a few counts of this clonotype. The chain joins TRBV7-2 to TRBJ1-1, with 7 nucleotides matching TRBD1. This CDR3 comprises 15 residues. Germline values: CDR1 SGHTA, CDR2 FQGNSA. Trimming removed 3 bases from V and 7 bases from J; junction bases left unmatched: 11. Here the CDR3 reads CASSLLPQGPGEAFF. CDR3 DNA: TGTGCCAGCAGCTTGTTGCCACAGGGGCCGGGTGAAGCTTTCTTT. Full variable domain (rest looked up from reference TRBV7-2 and TRBJ1-1): GAGVSQSPSNKVTEKGKDVELRCDPISGHTALYWYRQSLGQGLEFLIYFQGNSAPDKSGLPSDRFSAERTGGSVSTLTIQRTQQEDSAVYLCASSLLPQGPGEAFFGQGTRLTVV.

This clonotype appeared a few times. The V gene is TRBV7-8, the J gene TRBJ1-5, with D perhaps TRBD1 (5 bases). This CDR3 is built from 14 residues. From germline, CDR1 is SGHVS and CDR2 FQNEAQ. Deletions cut 0 bases from V and 6 bases from J, with 9 bases between. The CDR3 DNA is TGTGCCAGCAGCTTAGCGCGAAGGGGTCAGCCCCAGCATTTT. Protein: CASSLARRGQPQHF.

The table lists this clonotype with a few counts. The genes are TRBV7-3 and TRBJ2-7, with 12 bases that match TRBD2. The CDR3 length is 17 residues. J lost 3 bases, V lost 1 base, and 7 bases had no gene match. The germline gives CDR1 SGHTA, CDR2 FQGTGA. This chain's CDR3 is CASSLNRLAGAVYEQYV. The CDR3 nucleotides read TGTGCCAGCAGCTTAAATAGACTAGCGGGGGCCGTCTACGAGCAGTACGTC.

Ten or more counts support this clonotype. The chain has TRBV7-2 and TRBJ2-3, with a weak D call TRBD1 (5 bases). Trimming pared 5 bases from V and 1 base from J, leaving 7 bases between. Looked up from germline, CDR1 is SGHTA and CDR2 is FQGNSA. CDR3 length: 13 amino acids. CDR3 residues: CASSKQGTDTQYF. DNA of the CDR3: TGTGCCAGCAGCAAACAGGGCACAGATACGCAGTATTTT.

This clonotype has more than one count but fewer than ten. This chain uses TRBV5-4 with TRBJ2-2; 7 nucleotides agree with TRBD2. Trimming at V came to 4 bases and at J to 2 bases, leaving 11 bases not matched to a gene. The CDR3 is 17 amino acids. Germline V gene lookup returns CDR1 SGHNT and CDR2 YYREEE (reference sequence). The CDR3 spells CASSSLYERGNTGELFF. CDR3 in DNA: TGTGCCAGCAGCAGCCTTTATGAGCGGGGAAACACCGGGGAGCTGTTTTTT.

This clonotype has a handful of counts. The J gene is TRBJ1-5, the V gene TRBV6-2 or TRBV6-3; D perhaps matches TRBD1 (5 bases). Germline V gene sequence: CDR1 MNHEY, CDR2 SVGEGT. The germline V and J ends were trimmed by 5 bases and 6 bases, with 23 bases remaining between them. The CDR3 totals 17 residues. CDR3 coding DNA: TGTGCCAGCAGTACAGAGGGGCCCGGGGGTGCGTTTCAGCCCCAGCATTTT. This sequence encodes CASSTEGPGGAFQPQHF.

The rearrangement joins TRBV6-5 to TRBJ2-1; 8 nucleotides align to TRBD2. V shed 2 bases, J shed 2 bases, and the junction held 2 bases outside the gene matches. Per germline, CDR1 MNHEY and CDR2 SVGAGI. The CDR3 is 15 residues long. The CDR3 DNA sequence: TGTGCCAGCAGTTACAAGCGGGGGCCCTACAATGAGCAGTTCTTC. Its protein is CASSYKRGPYNEQFF.

The V gene is TRBV10-3, the J gene TRBJ2-3; TRBD2 might be the D (6 bases). Germline values: CDR1 ENHRY, CDR2 SYGVKD. The CDR3 is 15 residues long. The germline V and J ends were trimmed by 4 bases and 2 bases, with 13 bases remaining between them. CDR3 region: CAISAEGIDTDTQYF. CDR3 in DNA: TGTGCCATCAGTGCGGAGGGAATCGACACAGATACGCAGTATTTT.

This clonotype was found a few times. This chain joins TRBV4-2 and TRBJ2-4; D unresolved. This CDR3 region has 16 residues. The V gene's germline CDR1 is LGHNA and CDR2 YNFKEQ. V was trimmed by 1 base and J by 2 bases, leaving 12 bases between them. CDR3: CASSQVVGVSKNIQYF. As DNA, the CDR3 is TGTGCCAGCAGCCAAGTTGTTGGGGTCTCCAAAAACATTCAGTACTTC.

This clonotype was seen at least ten times. V gene TRBV28 combines with J gene TRBJ2-7, with TRBD2 identical over 9 bases. With V trimmed by 11 bases and J by 2 bases, 10 bases remained unmatched. The CDR3 extends over 14 amino acids. The V gene's germline CDR1 is MDHEN and CDR2 SYDVKM. The CDR3 is CASALAGLTYEQYV. CDR3 bases: TGTGCCTCCGCCCTAGCGGGGCTCACCTACGAGCAGTACGTC.

This rearrangement joins TRBV5-4 to TRBJ2-3; 9 bases agree with TRBD2. The V gene's germline CDR1 is SGHNT and CDR2 YYREEE (reference sequence). This CDR3 comprises 15 residues. V was clipped by 4 bases and J by 0 bases; unmatched bases: 3. CDR3 sequence: CASSETSGSTDTQYF. CDR3 DNA sequence: TGTGCCAGCAGCGAGACTAGCGGAAGCACAGATACGCAGTATTTT.

Here the CDR3 reads CASSPGRRSYGYTF. In nucleotides, the CDR3 is TGTGCCAGCAGCCCAGGGAGAAGGTCCTATGGCTACACCTTC. This chain uses TRBV3-1 with TRBJ1-2; weak D call: TRBD1 (5 bases). Germline V CDR1 and CDR2: LGHDT, YNNKEL (reference sequence). Trimming took 4 bases from V and 4 from J, leaving 13 bases between them. The CDR3 has 14 residues.

Notes on this clonotype: Here the CDR3 omits its conserved ending phenylalanine or tryptophan, so a read error is the likely source. This sequence joins TRBV4-2 and TRBJ2-1, with D hard to call. This CDR3 comprises 14 residues. Trimming removed 1 base at V and 8 bases at J, with 12 bases between. Germline CDR1 and CDR2: LGHNA and YNFKEQ. CDR3 protein: CASSQVSSSDEQFL. The CDR3 DNA reads as TGTGCCAGCAGCCAAGTATCTAGTTCGGATGAGCAGTTCCTC.

The sample holds a few counts of this clonotype. This rearrangement joins TRBV5-1 to TRBJ2-3, with 7 bases that match TRBD2. The CDR3 is made up of 16 amino acids. CDR1 SGHRS and CDR2 YFSETQ come from the germline V gene. V was clipped by 2 bases and J by 4 bases; unmatched bases: 10. The CDR3 loop is CASSFLGDYGADTQYF. DNA for the CDR3: TGCGCCAGCAGCTTTTTAGGGGACTACGGCGCAGATACGCAGTATTTT.

Ten or more counts support this clonotype. V and J are TRBV11-2 and TRBJ2-1, with 7 bases matching TRBD2. The CDR3 sequence is 15 residues long. Germline CDR1 SGHAT, CDR2 FQNNGV. The J segment lost 2 bases and the V segment lost 5 bases, leaving 6 bases of the junction unmatched. The CDR3 is CASSSGARTYNEQFF. The CDR3 DNA sequence: TGTGCCAGCAGCAGCGGGGCCCGGACCTACAATGAGCAGTTCTTC. The full variable domain, completed using reference TRBV11-2 and TRBJ2-1, is EAGVAQSPRYKIIEKRQSVAFWCNPISGHATLYWYQQILGQGPKLLIQFQNNGVVDDSQLPKDRFSAERLKGVDSTLKIQPAKLEDSAVYLCASSSGARTYNEQFFGPGTRLTVL.

The sample holds a few counts of this clonotype. The rearrangement joins TRBV11-1 to TRBJ2-7, with TRBD2 matching over 9 bases. Trimming removed 1 base from V and 0 bases from J; junction bases left unmatched: 10. The CDR3 has 18 amino acids. Germline V CDR1 and CDR2: SGHAT, FQDESV (reference sequence). The CDR3 loop reads CASSLEVSGGQPSYEQYF. As DNA, the CDR3 is TGTGCCAGCAGCTTAGAGGTTAGCGGGGGCCAACCCTCCTACGAGCAGTACTTC.

A few counts support this clonotype. V gene TRBV5-4 combines with J gene TRBJ1-2, with TRBD1 matching 7 bases. Germline V gives CDR1 SGHNT, CDR2 YYREEE (reference sequence). The CDR3 spans 14 residues. V lost 5 bases to trimming and J lost 3 bases; unmatched junction nucleotides: 7. The CDR3 here is CASRTTGKDYGYTF. CDR3 bases: TGTGCCAGCAGGACGACAGGGAAAGACTATGGCTACACCTTC.